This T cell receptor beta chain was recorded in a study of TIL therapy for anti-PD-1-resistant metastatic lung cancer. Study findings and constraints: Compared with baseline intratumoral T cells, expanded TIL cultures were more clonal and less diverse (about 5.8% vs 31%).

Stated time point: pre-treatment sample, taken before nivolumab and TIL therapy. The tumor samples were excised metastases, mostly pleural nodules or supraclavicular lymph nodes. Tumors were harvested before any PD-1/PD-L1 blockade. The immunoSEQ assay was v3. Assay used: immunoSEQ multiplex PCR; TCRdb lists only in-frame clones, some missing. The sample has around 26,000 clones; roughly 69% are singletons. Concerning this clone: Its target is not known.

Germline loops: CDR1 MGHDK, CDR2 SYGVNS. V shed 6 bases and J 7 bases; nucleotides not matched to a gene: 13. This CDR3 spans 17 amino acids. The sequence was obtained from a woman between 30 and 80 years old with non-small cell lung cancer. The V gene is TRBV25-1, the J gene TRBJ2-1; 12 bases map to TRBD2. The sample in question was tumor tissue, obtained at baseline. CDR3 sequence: CASSPAFLAGGWNEQFF. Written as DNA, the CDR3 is TGTGCCAGCAGCCCCGCCTTCCTAGCGGGAGGGTGGAATGAGCAGTTCTTC.